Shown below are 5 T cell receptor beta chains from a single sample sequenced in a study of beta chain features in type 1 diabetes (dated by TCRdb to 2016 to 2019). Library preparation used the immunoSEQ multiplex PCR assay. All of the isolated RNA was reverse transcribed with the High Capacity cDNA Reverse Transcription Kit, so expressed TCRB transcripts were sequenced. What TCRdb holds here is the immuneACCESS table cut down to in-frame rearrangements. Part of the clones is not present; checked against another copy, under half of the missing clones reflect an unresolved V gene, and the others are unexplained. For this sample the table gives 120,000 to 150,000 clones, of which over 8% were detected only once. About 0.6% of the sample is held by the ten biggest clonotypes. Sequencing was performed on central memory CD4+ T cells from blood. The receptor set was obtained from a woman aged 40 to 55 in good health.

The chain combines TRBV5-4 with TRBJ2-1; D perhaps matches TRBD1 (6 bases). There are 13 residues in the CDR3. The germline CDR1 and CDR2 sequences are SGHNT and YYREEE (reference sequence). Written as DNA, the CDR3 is TGTGCAGTTGGACAGAAAACTTACAATGAGCAGTTCTTC. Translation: CAVGQKTYNEQFF. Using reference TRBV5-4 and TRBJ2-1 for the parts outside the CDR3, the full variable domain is ETGVTQSPTHLIKTRGQQVTLRCSSQSGHNTVSWYQQALGQGPQFIFQYYREEENGRGNFPPRFSGLQFPNYSSELNVNALELDDSALYLCAVGQKTYNEQFFGPGTRLTVL.

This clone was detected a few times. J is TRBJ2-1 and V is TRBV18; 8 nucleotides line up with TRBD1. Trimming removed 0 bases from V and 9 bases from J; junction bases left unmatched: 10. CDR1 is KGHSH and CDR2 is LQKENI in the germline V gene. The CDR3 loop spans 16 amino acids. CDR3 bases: TGTGCCAGCTCACCACCAGGACAGGGCCCCTCAGGTGAGCAGTTCTTC. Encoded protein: CASSPPGQGPSGEQFF.

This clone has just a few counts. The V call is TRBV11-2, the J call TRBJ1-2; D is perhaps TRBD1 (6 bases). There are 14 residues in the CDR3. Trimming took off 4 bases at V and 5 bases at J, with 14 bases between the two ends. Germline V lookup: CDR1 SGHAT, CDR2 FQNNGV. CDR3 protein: CASSSGDRTYGYTF. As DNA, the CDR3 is TGTGCCAGCAGCTCAGGCGACAGGACTTATGGCTACACCTTC.

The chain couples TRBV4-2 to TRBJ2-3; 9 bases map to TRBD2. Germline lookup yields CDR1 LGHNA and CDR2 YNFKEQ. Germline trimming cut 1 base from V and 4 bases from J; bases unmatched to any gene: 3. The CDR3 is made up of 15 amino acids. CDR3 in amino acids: CASSQGGGEADTQYF. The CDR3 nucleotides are TGTGCCAGCAGCCAAGGCGGGGGGGAGGCAGATACGCAGTATTTT.

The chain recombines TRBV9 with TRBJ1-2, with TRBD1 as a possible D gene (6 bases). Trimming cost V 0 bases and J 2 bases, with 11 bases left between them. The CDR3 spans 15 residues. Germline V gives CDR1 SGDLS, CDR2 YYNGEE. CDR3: CASSVEGTGNYGYTF. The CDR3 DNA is TGTGCCAGCAGCGTAGAGGGCACAGGGAACTATGGCTACACCTTC. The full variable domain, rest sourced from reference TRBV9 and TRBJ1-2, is DSGVTQTPKHLITATGQRVTLRCSPRSGDLSVYWYQQSLDQGLQFLIQYYNGEERAKGNILERFSAQQFPDLHSELNLSSLELGDSALYFCASSVEGTGNYGYTFGSGTRLTVV.